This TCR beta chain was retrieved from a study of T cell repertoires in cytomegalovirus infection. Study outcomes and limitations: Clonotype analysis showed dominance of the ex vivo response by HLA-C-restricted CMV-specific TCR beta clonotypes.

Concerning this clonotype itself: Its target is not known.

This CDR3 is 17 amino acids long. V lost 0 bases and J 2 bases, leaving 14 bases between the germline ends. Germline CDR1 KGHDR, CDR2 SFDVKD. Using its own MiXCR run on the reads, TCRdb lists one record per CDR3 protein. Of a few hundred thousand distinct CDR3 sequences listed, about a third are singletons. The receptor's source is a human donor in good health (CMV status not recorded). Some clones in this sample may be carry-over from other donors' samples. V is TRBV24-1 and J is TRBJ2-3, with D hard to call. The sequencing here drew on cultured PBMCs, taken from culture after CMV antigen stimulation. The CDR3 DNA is TGTGCCACCAGTGATTTGCGGAGCGACCTCCCCACAGATACGCAGTATTTT. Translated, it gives CATSDLRSDLPTDTQYF.